The rows below give T cell receptor beta chains drawn from one sample of a study of vaccination effects on CD4 cells after COVID-19. Their specific antigens are unknown. Only in-frame clones appear in the TCRdb table, and some are missing; sequencing was by immunoSEQ multiplex PCR. The sample has nearly 50,000 clones, nearly 75% seen once. The specimen was CD4+ T cells from PBMCs cultured without peptide, collected after COVID-19 vaccination. The receptor set was obtained from a human donor who had a prior SARS-CoV-2 infection. CDR3s include the opening cysteine and the closing phenylalanine or tryptophan. The order of the fields is J gene, V gene, D gene, clone size, CDR3 protein, CDR3 DNA. D genes are given only for firm matches. The listing skips clone size in some rows; elsewhere it reads once, few, many or a size class.

TRBJ2-3	TRBV18	-	-	CASSPVAGTQYF	TGTGCCAGCTCACCAGTGGCAGGTACGCAGTATTTT
TRBJ1-1	TRBV7-2	-	-	CASRKRGGMNTEAFF	TGTGCCAGCAGAAAACGGGGGGGGATGAACACTGAAGCTTTCTTT
TRBJ2-1	TRBV6-6	TRBD2	few	CASSGAGGRTHNEQFF	TGTGCCAGCAGCGGGGCGGGCGGGAGGACCCACAATGAGCAGTTCTTC
TRBJ2-2	TRBV2	-	once	CASGNSNTGELFF	TGTGCCAGTGGAAACTCCAACACCGGGGAGCTGTTTTTT
TRBJ1-2	TRBV30	-	few	CAWCPRGFYGYTF	TGTGCCTGGTGTCCACGGGGTTTCTATGGCTACACCTTC
TRBJ1-1	TRBV6-5	-	-	CASSYGGEEAFF	TGTGCCAGCAGTTACGGAGGGGAAGAAGCTTTCTTT
TRBJ2-7	TRBV3-1/TRBV3-2	TRBD1	-	CASSRDRTYEQYF	TGTGCCAGCAGCCGGGACAGAACGTACGAGCAGTACTTC
TRBJ1-6	TRBV4-2	-	few	CASSQGVGGGRSPLHF	TGTGCCAGCAGCCAAGGCGTCGGGGGAGGGAGGTCACCCCTCCACTTT
TRBJ2-1	TRBV11-3	-	-	CASSSMGSNEQFF	TGTGCCAGCAGCTCCATGGGGTCCAATGAGCAGTTCTTC
TRBJ2-5	TRBV4-1	TRBD2	-	CASSARLAPSQETQYF	TGCGCCAGCAGCGCCCGACTAGCCCCAAGCCAAGAGACCCAGTACTTC
TRBJ2-6	TRBV19	TRBD1	-	CASSTTGVVLSGANVLTF	TGTGCCAGTAGTACGACAGGGGTTGTGCTTTCTGGGGCCAACGTCCTGACTTTC
TRBJ1-2	TRBV6-5	-	few	CASQPPVTVNYGYTF	TGTGCCAGCCAGCCCCCCGTAACAGTCAACTATGGCTACACCTTC
TRBJ2-7	TRBV11-2	-	few	CASSLARGIYYEQYF	TGTGCCAGCAGCTTAGCTAGAGGGATTTACTACGAGCAGTACTTC
TRBJ2-7	TRBV18	-	-	CASSGYWASSSYEQYF	TGTGCCAGCTCTGGGTATTGGGCTAGCAGCTCCTACGAGCAGTACTTC